This T cell receptor beta chain emerged from a study of blood T cell repertoires in COVID-19. This clone was observed once. Trimming cost V 6 bases and J 8 bases; bases outside gene matches: 13. Per the germline V gene, CDR1 is SGHTA and CDR2 is FQGNSA. This CDR3 contains 16 residues. This table comes from immunoSEQ multiplex PCR, and its TCRdb copy is limited to in-frame clones, with some not included. The sample shows 130,000 to 150,000 clones, approximately 88% of them seen only once. The V gene is TRBV7-2, the J gene TRBJ1-4; 9 bases agree with TRBD1. Sequencing was performed on PBMCs or T cells enriched from blood (not recorded which). The TCR sequence derives from a woman between 25 and 40 years old with acute COVID-19. This CDR3 is CASSLGTGFLREKLFF. In nucleotides, the CDR3 is TGTGCCAGCAGTTTGGGGACAGGGTTCTTGAGGGAAAAACTGTTTTTT.